This T cell receptor (beta chain) was found in a study of OX40 agonist ivuxolimab in advanced cancers. TCRdb's table, derived via immunoSEQ multiplex PCR, lists solely in-frame clones and lacks some. The sample lists some 45,000 clones, approximately 86% occurring once. Germline V gene lookup returns CDR1 MGHRA and CDR2 YSYEKL. This CDR3 spans 14 amino acids. V lost 3 bases to trimming and J lost 0 bases, with 5 bases between them. The chain uses TRBV4-1 and TRBJ1-4; D ambiguous. The sequencing here drew on CD4+ or CD8+ T cells sorted from blood, taken in a trial of the OX40 agonist ivuxolimab. This TCR came from an adult with an advanced solid tumor such as melanoma, head and neck, liver or kidney cancer. The CDR3 protein is CASSHPATNEKLFF. In DNA, the CDR3 is TGCGCCAGCAGCCACCCGGCAACTAATGAAAAACTGTTTTTT.